This entry lists 29 T cell receptor beta chains sequenced from one sample in a study of shared clonotypes between healthy human individuals (dated by TCRdb to 2019 to 2021). CD8 naive samples were obtained by positive selection for CCR7 among CD45RO-negative cells, yielding a CD45RA+CCR7+ population from which TemRA cells were excluded. Libraries came from the immunoSEQ multiplex PCR assay. TCRdb re-hosts the immuneACCESS table, in-frame sequences only. Its copies lack some clones; in the studies checked, an unresolved V gene accounts for under half of them, and the cause for the rest is not known. The sample profile shows more than 2 million clones; 90% to 95% of them were found once. Under 2% of the sample is taken by the ten largest. The specimen sequenced was naive CD8+ T cells from PBMCs. This specimen's cell subset or site label, per the study, means: CD45RA+CCR7+. These receptors all come from a man aged 18 to 29 in good health. Some clones in this sample may be carry-over from other donors' samples.

The chain uses TRBV11-1 and TRBJ2-1; 8 bases are a match to TRBD2. CDR3 size: 17 residues. V was pared by 5 bases and J by 1 base, with 10 bases of the junction left unmatched. The germline gives CDR1 SGHAT, CDR2 FQDESV (reference sequence). CDR3 nucleotides: TGTGCCAGCAGCCCAACAGTACTAGCGGCATCCTACAATGAGCAGTTCTTC. Its translation: CASSPTVLAASYNEQFF.

A word on this clone: The same CDR3 arises from other DNA sequences in this sample as well. The chain's CDR3 is CASSWTSDTQYF. In DNA, the CDR3 is TGCGCCAGCAGCTGGACCTCAGATACGCAGTATTTT. The V call is TRBV5-1, the J call TRBJ2-3; D ambiguous. Germline-derived CDR1 and CDR2 are SGHRS and YFSETQ. The CDR3 covers 12 residues. Trimming removed 3 bases from V and 4 bases from J, with 6 bases in between.

The chain couples TRBV11-2 to TRBJ2-5; 11 positions match TRBD1. The CDR3 consists of 15 residues. From germline, CDR1 is SGHAT and CDR2 FQNNGV. The V gene end was trimmed by 5 bases and the J gene end by 3 bases; junction bases not matched to a gene: 5. Here the CDR3 DNA reads TGTGCCAGCAGCGCCCGGGACAGGGGGGAAGAGACCCAGTACTTC. Protein sequence: CASSARDRGEETQYF.

V gene TRBV27 combines with J gene TRBJ2-7, with 9 bases fitting TRBD2. The germline gives CDR1 MNHEY, CDR2 SMNVEV (reference sequence). Trimming cost V 2 bases and J 3 bases; bases outside gene matches: 8. CDR3 size: 16 residues. CDR3 DNA: TGTGCCAGCAGTTTAGGAGTAGCGGGAGAGGGCTACGAGCAGTACTTC. Translating gives CASSLGVAGEGYEQYF.

The rearrangement links TRBV7-9 to TRBJ2-1; 9 nucleotides agree with TRBD1. Germline-derived CDR1 and CDR2 are SEHNR and FQNEAQ (reference sequence). V lost 5 bases to trimming and J lost 7 bases; unmatched junction nucleotides: 15. The CDR3 runs 17 residues. CDR3 in amino acids: CASSLMLDRGFGNEQFF. The CDR3 DNA reads as TGTGCCAGCAGCCTCATGTTGGACAGGGGCTTTGGGAATGAGCAGTTCTTC.

The V call is TRBV11-3, the J call TRBJ2-7; D unresolved. The CDR3 has 12 residues. V gave up 4 bases and J gave up 7 bases, with 11 bases separating them. Germline loops: CDR1 SGHNT, CDR2 YENEEA. In nucleotides, the CDR3 is TGTGCCAGCAGCTCTCCGACTGGGGAGCAGTACTTC. It encodes CASSSPTGEQYF.

The chain recombines TRBV19 with TRBJ2-1, with TRBD2 identical over 12 bases. The CDR3 consists of 15 residues. The J segment lost 6 bases and the V segment lost 5 bases, leaving 5 bases of the junction unmatched. Germline-derived CDR1 and CDR2 are LNHDA and SQIVND (reference sequence). In DNA, the CDR3 is TGTGCCAGTAGTCTAGGACTAGCGGGGTTCAATGAGCAGTTCTTC. Translation: CASSLGLAGFNEQFF.

This chain connects TRBV4-3 to TRBJ1-3; D is uncertain. Germline lookup yields CDR1 LGHNA and CDR2 YSLEER. This CDR3 spans 11 amino acids. Trimming left V 4 bases short and J 8 bases short, with 6 bases between. The CDR3 reads CASSPGDTIYF. The CDR3 bases are TGCGCCAGCAGCCCTGGGGACACCATATATTTT.

The chain employs TRBV29-1 and TRBJ1-1; tentatively, D is TRBD1 (5 bases). This CDR3 region has 18 residues. V lost 7 bases, J lost 2 bases, and 29 bases lay in between. CDR1 SQVTM and CDR2 ANQGSEA come from the germline V gene. CDR3 in amino acids: CSGFLGRDHLSSNTEAFF. CDR3 nucleotides: TGCAGCGGGTTCCTCGGCAGGGACCATTTATCCTCAAACACTGAAGCTTTCTTT.

The chain is built from TRBV27 and TRBJ2-5; 8 positions match TRBD2. The germline gives CDR1 MNHEY, CDR2 SMNVEV (reference sequence). This CDR3 region has 18 residues. With 4 bases clipped from V and 0 bases from J, the junction kept 13 bases outside the gene matches. CDR3 sequence reads: CASSSAGGEQEYQETQYF. In DNA form, the CDR3 reads TGTGCCAGCAGTTCGGCGGGGGGAGAACAGGAGTACCAAGAGACCCAGTACTTC.

The chain employs TRBV27 and TRBJ2-7, with 11 bases identical to TRBD2. This CDR3 spans 16 amino acids. The junction had 7 bases not matched to a gene; V was cut back by 4 bases and J by 2 bases. Germline CDR1 is MNHEY and CDR2 is SMNVEV (reference sequence). The CDR3 spells CASSSTGLADTYEQYF. The CDR3 DNA sequence: TGTGCCAGCAGTTCAACGGGACTAGCGGATACCTACGAGCAGTACTTC.

The V and J genes are TRBV7-6 and TRBJ2-1; TRBD1 is a possible D gene (6 bases). Germline V gene lookup returns CDR1 SGHVS and CDR2 FNYEAQ. The V end lost 2 bases, the J end lost 5 bases, and 13 bases lay between the germline ends. There are 15 residues in the CDR3. The CDR3 reads CASSLSTGRNNEQFF. As DNA, the CDR3 is TGTGCCAGCAGCTTATCTACAGGGCGCAACAATGAGCAGTTCTTC.

The chain employs TRBV11-2 and TRBJ2-1, with D tentatively TRBD1 (6 bases). This CDR3 contains 14 residues. The V gene lost 4 bases and the J gene lost 2 bases, with 9 bases spanning the gap. CDR1 and CDR2 (germline): SGHAT, FQNNGV. The CDR3 sequence is CASSSQGAYNEQFF. The CDR3, as DNA: TGTGCCAGCAGCTCACAGGGAGCCTACAATGAGCAGTTCTTC.

The gene calls are TRBV13 and TRBJ1-2; 8 bases are a match to TRBD1. The CDR3 has 14 amino acids. With 2 bases clipped from V and 7 bases from J, the junction kept 6 bases outside the gene matches. Germline V CDR1 and CDR2: PRHDT, FYEKMQ (reference sequence). This CDR3 reads CASSLRTGIGGYTF. DNA for the CDR3: TGTGCCAGCAGCTTACGGACAGGGATCGGTGGCTACACCTTC. Complete variable domain (other parts from reference TRBV13 and TRBJ1-2): AAGVIQSPRHLIKEKRETATLKCYPIPRHDTVYWYQQGPGQDPQFLISFYEKMQSDKGSIPDRFSAQQFSDYHSELNMSSLELGDSALYFCASSLRTGIGGYTFGSGTRLTVV.

This clone appeared a single time. V and J are TRBV5-6 and TRBJ1-1; D not resolved. Germline CDR1 SGHDT, CDR2 YYEEEE. Trimming pared 2 bases from V and 11 bases from J, leaving 19 bases between. This CDR3 has 14 residues. CDR3 nucleotide sequence: TGTGCCAGCAGCTTCACTGGAGAGACAATGTGGGCTTTCTTT. Translated, it gives CASSFTGETMWAFF.

The gene calls are TRBV5-6 and TRBJ2-1, with 7 bases fitting TRBD2. V was pared by 0 bases and J by 8 bases, with 5 bases of the junction left unmatched. The CDR3 is 14 amino acids. The germline CDR1 and CDR2 sequences are SGHDT and YYEEEE. The CDR3 coding sequence is TGTGCCAGCAGCTTGGAGGCTAGCGGAGATGAGCAGTTCTTC. It encodes CASSLEASGDEQFF.

The chain employs TRBV19 and TRBJ2-1, with 12 bases lining up with TRBD1. The CDR3 spans 15 residues. Germline CDR1 LNHDA, CDR2 SQIVND (reference sequence). V lost 4 bases to trimming and J lost 3 bases; unmatched junction nucleotides: 1. CDR3 protein: CASSRDRGLYNEQFF. The CDR3, as DNA: TGTGCCAGTAGTAGGGACAGGGGGCTCTACAATGAGCAGTTCTTC.

A single count supports this clone. The rearrangement joins TRBV19 to TRBJ2-1; 8 bases align to TRBD2. CDR3 length: 15 residues. The V gene's germline CDR1 is LNHDA and CDR2 SQIVND (reference sequence). Germline trimming cut 4 bases from V and 7 bases from J; bases unmatched to any gene: 9. The CDR3 sequence: CASSTLAEHRNEQFF. In DNA, the CDR3 is TGTGCCAGTAGTACACTAGCGGAACATCGGAATGAGCAGTTCTTC.

The chain joins TRBV5-1 to TRBJ1-1, with D unclear. The CDR3 runs 13 residues. Looked up from germline, CDR1 is SGHRS and CDR2 is YFSETQ. The V end lost 4 bases, the J end lost 4 bases, and 11 bases lay between the germline ends. The CDR3 nucleotides read TGCGCCAGCAGCCCCCCCCCGGGCACTGAAGCTTTCTTT. This sequence encodes CASSPPPGTEAFF.

This chain connects TRBV7-9 to TRBJ2-7; D is perhaps TRBD2 (6 bases). V was clipped by 5 bases and J by 3 bases, with 14 bases between them. This CDR3 spans 14 amino acids. Germline values: CDR1 SEHNR, CDR2 FQNEAQ (reference sequence). The CDR3 region has the DNA TGTGCCAGCAGCGGCGGGGAACAATTCTACGAGCAGTACTTC. Translation gives CASSGGEQFYEQYF.

The V and J genes are TRBV9 and TRBJ2-7, with 10 bases lining up with TRBD2. Trimming cost V 2 bases and J 6 bases; bases outside gene matches: 11. There are 16 residues in the CDR3. CDR1 SGDLS and CDR2 YYNGEE come from the germline V gene. CDR3 in amino acids: CASSVQREGLGVEQYF. The DNA of the CDR3 is TGTGCCAGCAGCGTTCAGCGGGAGGGACTTGGGGTCGAGCAGTACTTC.

This clone was seen just once. CDR3: CASSLRGEGNYGYTF. CDR3 sequence (DNA): TGTGCCAGCAGCTTACGGGGGGAGGGGAACTATGGCTACACCTTC. This rearrangement joins TRBV7-8 to TRBJ1-2, with a weak D call TRBD1 (5 bases). The V gene lost 2 bases and the J gene lost 2 bases, with 12 bases spanning the gap. The CDR3 covers 15 residues. In germline, CDR1 is SGHVS, CDR2 FQNEAQ.

In the case of this clone: Other DNA variants within this sample encode the same CDR3. This chain links TRBV9 with TRBJ2-7, with 11 bases lining up with TRBD2. The CDR3 loop spans 15 amino acids. V dropped 5 bases and J dropped 1; count of bases not matched to a gene: 5. Germline loops: CDR1 SGDLS, CDR2 YYNGEE. CDR3 protein: CASSLGTSGSYEQYF. CDR3 DNA: TGTGCCAGCAGTCTCGGGACTAGCGGATCCTACGAGCAGTACTTC.

The genes are TRBV27 and TRBJ1-1; 9 bases map to TRBD1. Germline CDR1 is MNHEY and CDR2 is SMNVEV (reference sequence). This CDR3 is 15 amino acids long. Trimming cost V 4 bases and J 3 bases; bases outside gene matches: 6. The CDR3 DNA is TGTGCCAGCAGTTACTTGGGACAGGGATACACTGAAGCTTTCTTT. Translating gives CASSYLGQGYTEAFF.

The chain recombines TRBV27 with TRBJ2-7; TRBD1 aligns across 9 bases. Trimming at V came to 3 bases and at J to 0 bases, leaving 9 bases not matched to a gene. The CDR3 length is 17 residues. Germline-derived CDR1 and CDR2 are MNHEY and SMNVEV (reference sequence). As DNA, the CDR3 is TGTGCCAGCAGTTTGTTGACAGGGGGAAAGGGCTCCTACGAGCAGTACTTC. Residues: CASSLLTGGKGSYEQYF.

The chain joins TRBV9 to TRBJ1-3; D remains ambiguous. Trimming pared 0 bases from V and 0 bases from J, leaving 10 bases between. Germline loops: CDR1 SGDLS, CDR2 YYNGEE. The CDR3 runs to 16 residues. CDR3 amino acids: CASSVGVRNSGNTIYF. The DNA for the CDR3 is TGTGCCAGCAGCGTAGGGGTCCGAAACTCTGGAAACACCATATATTTT.

The chain has TRBV27 and TRBJ1-5; D gene uncertain. From germline, CDR1 is MNHEY and CDR2 SMNVEV (reference sequence). The CDR3 runs to 16 residues. The germline V and J ends were trimmed by 0 bases and 6 bases, with 15 bases remaining between them. As DNA, the CDR3 is TGTGCCAGCAGTTTATCGGCAGGAAATACGTTTCAGCCCCAGCATTTT. The encoded protein is CASSLSAGNTFQPQHF.

The chain joins TRBV6-6 to TRBJ2-2; 7 nucleotides agree with TRBD2. V lost 2 bases to trimming and J lost 3 bases; unmatched junction nucleotides: 0. The CDR3 sequence is 14 residues long. The germline V gene has CDR1 MNHNY and CDR2 SVGAGI (reference sequence). The CDR3 reads CASSYAGDTGELFF. The CDR3 nucleotides are TGTGCCAGCAGTTACGCGGGAGACACCGGGGAGCTGTTTTTT.

The chain recombines TRBV28 with TRBJ2-3; 9 bases line up with TRBD2. There are 17 residues in the CDR3. Germline V gene data show CDR1 as MDHEN and CDR2 as SYDVKM. Losses at the gene ends were 8 bases for V and 4 bases for J; bases not matched to a gene: 16. The DNA of the CDR3 is TGTGCCAGCCGGGGTCGGTATGAGCGGGAGGTCTCAGATACGCAGTATTTT. Translated: CASRGRYEREVSDTQYF.